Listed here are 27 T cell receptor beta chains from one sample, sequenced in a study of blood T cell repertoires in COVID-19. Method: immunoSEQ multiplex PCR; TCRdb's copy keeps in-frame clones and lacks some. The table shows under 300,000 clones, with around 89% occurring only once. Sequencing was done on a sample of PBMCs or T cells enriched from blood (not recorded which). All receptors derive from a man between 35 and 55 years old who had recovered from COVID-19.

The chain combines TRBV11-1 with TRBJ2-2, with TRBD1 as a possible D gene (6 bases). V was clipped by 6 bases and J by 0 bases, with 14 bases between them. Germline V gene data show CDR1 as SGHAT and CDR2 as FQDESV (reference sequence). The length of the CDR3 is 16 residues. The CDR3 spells CASRSGQTANTGELFF. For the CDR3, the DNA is TGTGCCAGCAGATCAGGACAGACCGCGAACACCGGGGAGCTGTTTTTT.

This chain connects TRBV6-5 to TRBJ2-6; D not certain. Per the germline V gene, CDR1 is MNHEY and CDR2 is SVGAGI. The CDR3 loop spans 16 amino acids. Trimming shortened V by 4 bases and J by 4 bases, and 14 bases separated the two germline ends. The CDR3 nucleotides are TGTGCCAGCAGTTCCGTGGCCGCCGGGGGGGCCAACGTCCTGACTTTC. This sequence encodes CASSSVAAGGANVLTF.

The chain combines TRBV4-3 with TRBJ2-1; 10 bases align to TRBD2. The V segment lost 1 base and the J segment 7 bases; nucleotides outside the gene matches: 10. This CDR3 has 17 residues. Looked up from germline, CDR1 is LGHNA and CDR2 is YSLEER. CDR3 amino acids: CASSQGEGAGGPNEQFF. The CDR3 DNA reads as TGCGCCAGCAGCCAAGGCGAAGGAGCGGGAGGGCCGAATGAGCAGTTCTTC.

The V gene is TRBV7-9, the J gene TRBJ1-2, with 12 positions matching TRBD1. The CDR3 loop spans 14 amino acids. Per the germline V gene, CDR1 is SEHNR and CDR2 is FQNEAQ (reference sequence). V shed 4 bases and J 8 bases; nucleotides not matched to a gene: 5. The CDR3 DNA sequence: TGTGCCAGCAGCTCGGGACAGGGGGCGCAAGGCTACACCTTC. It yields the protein CASSSGQGAQGYTF.

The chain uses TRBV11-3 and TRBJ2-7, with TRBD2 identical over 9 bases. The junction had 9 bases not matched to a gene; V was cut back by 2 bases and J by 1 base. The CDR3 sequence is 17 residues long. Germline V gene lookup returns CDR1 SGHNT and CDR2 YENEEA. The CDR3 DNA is TGTGCCAGCAGCTTATCCCCCCCGGGACTAGCTTCCTACGAGCAGTACTTC. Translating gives CASSLSPPGLASYEQYF.

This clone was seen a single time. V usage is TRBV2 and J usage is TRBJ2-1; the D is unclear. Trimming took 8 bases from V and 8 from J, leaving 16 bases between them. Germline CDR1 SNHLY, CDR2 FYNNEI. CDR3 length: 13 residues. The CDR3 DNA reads TGTGCCAGCGAGTCCCCGGGTGAAGATGAGCAGTTCTTC. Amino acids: CASESPGEDEQFF.

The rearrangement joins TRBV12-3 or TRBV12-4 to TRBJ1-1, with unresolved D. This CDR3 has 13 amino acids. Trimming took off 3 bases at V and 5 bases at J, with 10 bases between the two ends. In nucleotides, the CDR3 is TGTGCCAGCAGTTTTGAGGGAGTGACTGAAGCTTTCTTT. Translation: CASSFEGVTEAFF.

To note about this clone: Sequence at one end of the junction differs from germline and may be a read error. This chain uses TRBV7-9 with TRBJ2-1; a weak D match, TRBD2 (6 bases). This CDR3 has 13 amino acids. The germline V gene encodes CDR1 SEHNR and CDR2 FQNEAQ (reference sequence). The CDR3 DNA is TGTGCCAGCAGCCGGGACTCCAACAATGAGCAGTTCTTC. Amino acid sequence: CASSRDSNNEQFF.

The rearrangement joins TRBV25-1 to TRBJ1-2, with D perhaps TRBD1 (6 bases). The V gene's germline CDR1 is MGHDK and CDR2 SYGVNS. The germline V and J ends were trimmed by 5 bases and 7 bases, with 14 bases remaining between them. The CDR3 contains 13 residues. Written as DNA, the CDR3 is TGTGCCAGCAGTTCGTCACAGGGTTTTGGCTACACCTTC. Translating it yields CASSSSQGFGYTF.

CDR3 coding DNA: TGCGCCAGCAGCTTGGTAGGAGGGGACCCCTACGAGCAGTACTTC. Translating it yields CASSLVGGDPYEQYF. This chain links TRBV5-1 with TRBJ2-7; D is perhaps TRBD2 (6 bases). The germline V gene has CDR1 SGHRS and CDR2 YFSETQ. The CDR3 is 15 amino acids. The V and J ends lost 0 bases and 2 bases respectively, with 12 bases between them.

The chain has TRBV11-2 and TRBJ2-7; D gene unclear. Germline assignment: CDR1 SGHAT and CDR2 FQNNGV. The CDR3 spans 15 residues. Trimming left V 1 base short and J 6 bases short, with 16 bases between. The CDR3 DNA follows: TGTGCCAGCAGCTTAGGATCTAGGCCCACTATCGAGCAGTACTTC. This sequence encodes CASSLGSRPTIEQYF.

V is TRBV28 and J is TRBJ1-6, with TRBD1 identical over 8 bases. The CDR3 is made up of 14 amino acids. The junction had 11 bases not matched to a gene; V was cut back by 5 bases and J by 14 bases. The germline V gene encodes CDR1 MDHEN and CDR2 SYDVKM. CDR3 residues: CASSQGTGRSALHF. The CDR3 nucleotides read TGTGCCAGCAGTCAAGGGACAGGACGATCGGCCCTCCACTTT.

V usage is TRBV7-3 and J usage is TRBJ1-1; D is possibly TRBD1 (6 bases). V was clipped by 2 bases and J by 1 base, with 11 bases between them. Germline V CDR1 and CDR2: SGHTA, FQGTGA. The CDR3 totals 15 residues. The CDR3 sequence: CASSLVPGANTEAFF. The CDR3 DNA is TGTGCCAGCAGCTTAGTTCCAGGGGCGAACACTGAAGCTTTCTTT.

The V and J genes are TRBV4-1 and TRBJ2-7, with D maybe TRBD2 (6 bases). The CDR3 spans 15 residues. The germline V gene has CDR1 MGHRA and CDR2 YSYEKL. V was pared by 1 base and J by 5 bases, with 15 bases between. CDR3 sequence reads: CASSQVAGYLDEQYF. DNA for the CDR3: TGCGCCAGCAGCCAAGTGGCGGGGTATCTGGACGAGCAGTACTTC.

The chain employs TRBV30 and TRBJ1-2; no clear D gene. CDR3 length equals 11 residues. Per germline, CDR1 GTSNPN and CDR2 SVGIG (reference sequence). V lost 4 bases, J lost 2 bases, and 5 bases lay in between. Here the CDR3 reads CAWTENYGYTF. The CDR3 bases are TGTGCCTGGACAGAAAACTATGGCTACACCTTC.

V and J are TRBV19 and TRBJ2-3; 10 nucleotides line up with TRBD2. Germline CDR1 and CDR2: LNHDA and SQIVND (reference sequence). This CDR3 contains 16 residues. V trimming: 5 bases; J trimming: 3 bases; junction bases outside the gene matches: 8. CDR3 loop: CASSRPKRGGTDTQYF. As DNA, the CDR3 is TGTGCCAGTAGTCGCCCCAAGCGGGGGGGGACAGATACGCAGTATTTT.

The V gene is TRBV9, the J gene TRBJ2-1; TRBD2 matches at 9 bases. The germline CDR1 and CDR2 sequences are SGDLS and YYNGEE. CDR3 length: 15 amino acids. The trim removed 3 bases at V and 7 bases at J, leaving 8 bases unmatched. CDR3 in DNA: TGTGCCAGCAGCGCCACCGCTAGCGGGGTAAATGAGCAGTTCTTC. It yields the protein CASSATASGVNEQFF.

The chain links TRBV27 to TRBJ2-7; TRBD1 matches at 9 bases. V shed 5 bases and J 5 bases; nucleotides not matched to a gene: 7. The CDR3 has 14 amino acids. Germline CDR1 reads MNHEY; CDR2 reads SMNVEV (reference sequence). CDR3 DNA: TGTGCCAGCAGTCCTCGGGACAGGGTCAACGAGCAGTACTTC. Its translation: CASSPRDRVNEQYF.

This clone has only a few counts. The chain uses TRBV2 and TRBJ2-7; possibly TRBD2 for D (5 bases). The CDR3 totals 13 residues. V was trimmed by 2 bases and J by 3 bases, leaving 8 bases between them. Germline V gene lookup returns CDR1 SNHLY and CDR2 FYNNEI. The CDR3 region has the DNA TGTGCCAGCAGTGAACGGGAATTCTACGAGCAGTACTTC. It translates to CASSEREFYEQYF.

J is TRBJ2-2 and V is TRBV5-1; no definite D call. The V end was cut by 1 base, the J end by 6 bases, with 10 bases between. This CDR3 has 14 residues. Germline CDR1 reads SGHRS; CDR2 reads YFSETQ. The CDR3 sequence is CASSLLQEPGELFF. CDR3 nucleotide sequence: TGCGCCAGCAGCTTGCTTCAAGAGCCCGGGGAGCTGTTTTTT.

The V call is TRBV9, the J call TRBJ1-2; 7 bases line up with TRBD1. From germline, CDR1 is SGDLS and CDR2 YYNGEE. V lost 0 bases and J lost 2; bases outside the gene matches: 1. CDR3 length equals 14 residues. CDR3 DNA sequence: TGTGCCAGCAGCGTAGCAGGGGGGAACTATGGCTACACCTTC. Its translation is CASSVAGGNYGYTF.

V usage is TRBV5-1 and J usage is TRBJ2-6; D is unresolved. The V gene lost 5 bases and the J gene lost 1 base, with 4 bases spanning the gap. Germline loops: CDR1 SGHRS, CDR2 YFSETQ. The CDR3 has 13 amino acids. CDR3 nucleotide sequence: TGCGCCAGCAGTATATCTGGGGCCAACGTCCTGACTTTC. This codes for CASSISGANVLTF.

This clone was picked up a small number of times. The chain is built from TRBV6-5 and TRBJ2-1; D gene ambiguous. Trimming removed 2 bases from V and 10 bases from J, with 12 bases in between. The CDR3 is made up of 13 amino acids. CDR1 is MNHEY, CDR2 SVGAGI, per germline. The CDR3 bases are TGTGCCAGCAGTTACGAGGCTACCGGGGAGCAGTTCTTC. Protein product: CASSYEATGEQFF.

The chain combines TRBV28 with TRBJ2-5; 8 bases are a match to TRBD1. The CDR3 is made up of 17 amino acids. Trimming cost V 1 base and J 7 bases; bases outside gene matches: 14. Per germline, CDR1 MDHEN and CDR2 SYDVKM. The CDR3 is CASSLSVGQAEYGTQYF. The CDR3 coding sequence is TGTGCCAGCAGTTTATCGGTGGGACAGGCGGAATATGGGACCCAGTACTTC.

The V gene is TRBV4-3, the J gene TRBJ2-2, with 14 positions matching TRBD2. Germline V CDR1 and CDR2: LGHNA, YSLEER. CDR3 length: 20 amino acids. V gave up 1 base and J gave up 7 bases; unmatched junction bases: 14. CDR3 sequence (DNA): TGCGCCAGCAGCCAAGTCTACCGAGGGACTAGCGGGAGCGACCGCGGGGAGCTGTTTTTT. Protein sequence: CASSQVYRGTSGSDRGELFF.

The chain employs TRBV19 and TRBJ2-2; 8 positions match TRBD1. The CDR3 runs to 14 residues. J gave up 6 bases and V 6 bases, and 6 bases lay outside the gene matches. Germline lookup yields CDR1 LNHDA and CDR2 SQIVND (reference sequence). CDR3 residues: CASSVRGRAGELFF. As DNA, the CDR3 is TGTGCCAGTAGCGTCAGGGGGCGGGCCGGGGAGCTGTTTTTT. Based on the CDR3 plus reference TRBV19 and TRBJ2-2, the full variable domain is DGGITQSPKYLFRKEGQNVTLSCEQNLNHDAMYWYRQDPGQGLRLIYYSQIVNDFQKGDIAEGYSVSREKKESFPLTVTSAQKNPTAFYLCASSVRGRAGELFFGEGSRLTVL.

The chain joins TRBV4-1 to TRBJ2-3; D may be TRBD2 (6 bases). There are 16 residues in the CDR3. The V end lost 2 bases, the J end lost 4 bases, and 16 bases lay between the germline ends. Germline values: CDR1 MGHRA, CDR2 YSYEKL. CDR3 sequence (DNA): TGCGCCAGCAGCCAACTTCCTAGCGCAGGCCCAGATACGCAGTATTTT. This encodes CASSQLPSAGPDTQYF.